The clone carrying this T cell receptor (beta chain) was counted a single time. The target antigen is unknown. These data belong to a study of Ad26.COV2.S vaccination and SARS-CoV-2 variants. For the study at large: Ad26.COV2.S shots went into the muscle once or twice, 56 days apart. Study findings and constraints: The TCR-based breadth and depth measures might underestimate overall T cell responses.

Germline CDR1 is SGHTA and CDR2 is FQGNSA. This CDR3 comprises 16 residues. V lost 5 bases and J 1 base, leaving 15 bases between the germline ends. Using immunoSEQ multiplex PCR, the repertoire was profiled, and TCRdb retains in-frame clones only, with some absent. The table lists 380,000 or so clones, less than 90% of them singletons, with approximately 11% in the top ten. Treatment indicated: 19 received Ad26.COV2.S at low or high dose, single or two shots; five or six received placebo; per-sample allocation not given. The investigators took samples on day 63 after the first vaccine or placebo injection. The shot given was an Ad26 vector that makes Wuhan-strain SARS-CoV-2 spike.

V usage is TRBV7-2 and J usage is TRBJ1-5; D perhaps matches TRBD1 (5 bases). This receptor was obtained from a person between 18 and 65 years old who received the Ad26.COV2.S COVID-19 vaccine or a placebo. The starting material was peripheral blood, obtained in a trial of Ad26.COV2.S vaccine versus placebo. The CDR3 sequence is CASSPTSGSSNQPQHF. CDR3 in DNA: TGTGCCAGCAGCCCAACCTCAGGGTCGAGCAATCAGCCCCAGCATTTT.